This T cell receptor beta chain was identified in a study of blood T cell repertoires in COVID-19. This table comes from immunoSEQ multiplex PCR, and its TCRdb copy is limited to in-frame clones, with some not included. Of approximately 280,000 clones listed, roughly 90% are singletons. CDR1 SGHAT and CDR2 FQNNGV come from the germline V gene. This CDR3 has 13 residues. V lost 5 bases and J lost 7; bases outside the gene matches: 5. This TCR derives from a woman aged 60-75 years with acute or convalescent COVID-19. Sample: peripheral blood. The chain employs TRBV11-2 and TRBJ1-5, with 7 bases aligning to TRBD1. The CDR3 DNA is TGTGCCAGCAGCCGATACAGGGGCCAGCCCCAGCATTTT. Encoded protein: CASSRYRGQPQHF.